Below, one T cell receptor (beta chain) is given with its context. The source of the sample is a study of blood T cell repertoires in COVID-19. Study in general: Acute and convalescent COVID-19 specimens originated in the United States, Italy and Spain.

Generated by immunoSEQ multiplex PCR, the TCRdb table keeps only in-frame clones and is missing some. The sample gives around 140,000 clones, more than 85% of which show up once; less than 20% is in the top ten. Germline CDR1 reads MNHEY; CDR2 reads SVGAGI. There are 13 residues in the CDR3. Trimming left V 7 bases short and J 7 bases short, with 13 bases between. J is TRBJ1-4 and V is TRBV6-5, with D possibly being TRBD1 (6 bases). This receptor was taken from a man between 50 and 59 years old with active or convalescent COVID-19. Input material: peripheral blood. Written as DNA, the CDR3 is TGTGCCAGCATCAGGGGCCAGGGTGAAAAACTGTTTTTT. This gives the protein CASIRGQGEKLFF.